The T cell receptor (beta chain) described here comes from a study of OX40 agonist ivuxolimab in advanced cancers. Study-level information: Participants, 65% to 85% male, averaged roughly 60 years of age, ranging from about 23 to 80.

Study-wide points: There was clonal expansion of CD4+ and CD8+ blood T cells by week 6 at 0.1 to 3.0 mg/kg.

Libraries were prepared by immunoSEQ multiplex PCR; TCRdb keeps only in-frame clonotypes and omits some of them. The sample contains approximately 79,000 clones, roughly 94% of which appear only once. Per germline, CDR1 MNHEY and CDR2 SMNVEV (reference sequence). The V and J ends lost 6 bases and 6 bases, in that order; junction bases with no gene match: 12. This CDR3 is 16 amino acids long. Worth noting for this clone: What it recognizes is unknown.

The V call is TRBV27, the J call TRBJ2-2, with TRBD1 matching over 8 bases. The starting material was CD4+ or CD8+ T cells sorted from blood, obtained in a trial of the OX40 agonist ivuxolimab. The TCR sequence derives from an adult with an advanced solid tumor such as melanoma, head and neck, liver or kidney cancer. The CDR3, as DNA: TGTGCCAGCAGGGGTAGGCAGGGGGCGCCGTCCGGGGAGCTGTTTTTT. Residues: CASRGRQGAPSGELFF.